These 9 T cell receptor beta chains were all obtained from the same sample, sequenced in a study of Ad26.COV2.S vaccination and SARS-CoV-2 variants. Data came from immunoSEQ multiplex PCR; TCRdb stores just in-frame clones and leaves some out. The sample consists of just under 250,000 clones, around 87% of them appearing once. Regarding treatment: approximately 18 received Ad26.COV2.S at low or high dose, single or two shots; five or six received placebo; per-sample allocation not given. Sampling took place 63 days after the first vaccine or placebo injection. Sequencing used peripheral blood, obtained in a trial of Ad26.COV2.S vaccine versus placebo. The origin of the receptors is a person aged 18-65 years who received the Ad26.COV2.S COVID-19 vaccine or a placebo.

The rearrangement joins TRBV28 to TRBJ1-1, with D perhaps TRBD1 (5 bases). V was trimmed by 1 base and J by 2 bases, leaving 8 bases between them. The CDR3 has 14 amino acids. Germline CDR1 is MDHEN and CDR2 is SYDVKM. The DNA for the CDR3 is TGTGCCAGCAGTTTATTTAGGGGTAACACTGAAGCTTTCTTT. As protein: CASSLFRGNTEAFF.

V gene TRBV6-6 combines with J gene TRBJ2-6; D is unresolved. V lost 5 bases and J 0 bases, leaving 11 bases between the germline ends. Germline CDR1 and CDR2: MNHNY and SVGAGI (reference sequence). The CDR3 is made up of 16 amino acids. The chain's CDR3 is CASSPGRRSGANVLTF. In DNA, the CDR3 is TGTGCCAGCAGTCCCGGTCGACGCTCTGGGGCCAACGTCCTGACTTTC.

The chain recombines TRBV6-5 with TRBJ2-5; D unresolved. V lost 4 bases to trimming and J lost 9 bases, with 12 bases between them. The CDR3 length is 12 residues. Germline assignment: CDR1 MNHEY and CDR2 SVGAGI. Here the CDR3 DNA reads TGTGCCAGCAGTTCCCTCCAACGGGCCCAGTACTTC. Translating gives CASSSLQRAQYF.

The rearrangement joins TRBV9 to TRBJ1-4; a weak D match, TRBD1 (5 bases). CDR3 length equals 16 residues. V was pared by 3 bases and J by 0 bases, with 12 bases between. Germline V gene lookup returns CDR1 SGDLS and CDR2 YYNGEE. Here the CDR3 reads CASSGWGVSTNEKLFF. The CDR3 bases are TGTGCCAGCAGCGGTTGGGGGGTATCAACTAATGAAAAACTGTTTTTT.

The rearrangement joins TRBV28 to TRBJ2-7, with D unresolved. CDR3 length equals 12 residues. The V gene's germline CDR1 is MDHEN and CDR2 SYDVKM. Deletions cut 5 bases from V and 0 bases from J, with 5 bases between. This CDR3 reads CASSPRSYEQYF. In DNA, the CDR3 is TGTGCCAGCAGTCCTCGCTCCTACGAGCAGTACTTC. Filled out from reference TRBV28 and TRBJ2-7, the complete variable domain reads DVKVTQSSRYLVKRTGEKVFLECVQDMDHENMFWYRQDPGLGLRLIYFSYDVKMKEKGDIPEGYSVSREKKERFSLILESASTNQTSMYLCASSPRSYEQYFGPGTRLTVT.

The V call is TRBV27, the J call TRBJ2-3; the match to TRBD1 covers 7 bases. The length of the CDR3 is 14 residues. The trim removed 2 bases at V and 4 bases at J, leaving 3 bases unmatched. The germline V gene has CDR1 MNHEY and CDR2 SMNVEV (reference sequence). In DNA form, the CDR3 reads TGTGCCAGCAGTTTAAGGGGGCGATCAGATACGCAGTATTTT. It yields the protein CASSLRGRSDTQYF.

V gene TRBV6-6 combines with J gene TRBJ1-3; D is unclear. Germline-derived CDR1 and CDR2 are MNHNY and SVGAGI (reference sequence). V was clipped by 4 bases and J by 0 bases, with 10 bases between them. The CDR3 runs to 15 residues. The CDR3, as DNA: TGTGCCAGCAGTTTGGGGTTCAACTCTGGAAACACCATATATTTT. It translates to CASSLGFNSGNTIYF.

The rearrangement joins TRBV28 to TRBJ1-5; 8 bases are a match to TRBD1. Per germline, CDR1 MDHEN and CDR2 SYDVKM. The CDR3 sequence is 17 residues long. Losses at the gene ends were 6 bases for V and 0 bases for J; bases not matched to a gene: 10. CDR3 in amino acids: CASSLLRQGYSNQPQHF. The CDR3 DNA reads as TGTGCCAGCAGCCTTCTAAGACAGGGGTATAGCAATCAGCCCCAGCATTTT.

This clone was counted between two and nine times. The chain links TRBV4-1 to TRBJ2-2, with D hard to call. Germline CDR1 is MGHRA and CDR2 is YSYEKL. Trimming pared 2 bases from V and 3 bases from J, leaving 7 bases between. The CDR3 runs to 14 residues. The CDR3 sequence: CASSQNSYTGELFF. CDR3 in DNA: TGCGCCAGCAGCCAAAACAGCTACACCGGGGAGCTGTTTTTT.